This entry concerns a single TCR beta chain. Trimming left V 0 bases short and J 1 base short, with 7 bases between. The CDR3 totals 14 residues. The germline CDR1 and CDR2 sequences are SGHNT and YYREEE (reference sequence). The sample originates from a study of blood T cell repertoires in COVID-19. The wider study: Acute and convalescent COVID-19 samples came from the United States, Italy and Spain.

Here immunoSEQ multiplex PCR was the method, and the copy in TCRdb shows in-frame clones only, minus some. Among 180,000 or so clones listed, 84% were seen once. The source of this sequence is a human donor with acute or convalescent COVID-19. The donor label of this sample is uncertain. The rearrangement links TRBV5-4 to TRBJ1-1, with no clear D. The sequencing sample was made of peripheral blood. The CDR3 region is CASSLEGRNTEAFF. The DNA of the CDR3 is TGTGCCAGCAGCTTGGAAGGGAGGAACACTGAAGCTTTCTTT. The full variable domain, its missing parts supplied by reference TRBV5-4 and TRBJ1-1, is ETGVTQSPTHLIKTRGQQVTLRCSSQSGHNTVSWYQQALGQGPQFIFQYYREEENGRGNFPPRFSGLQFPNYSSELNVNALELDDSALYLCASSLEGRNTEAFFGQGTRLTVV.